Each of the 3 T cell receptor beta chains below was sequenced from the same sample in a study of Graves' ophthalmopathy and Graves' hyperthyroidism listed by TCRdb under 2018. TCRdb names Illumina HiSeq 2000 as the instrument used. For repertoire sequencing, the TCR beta CDR3 regions were amplified from RNA transcripts. The first round was an RT-PCR using HTBI primers with the Qiagen OneStep RT-PCR kit, and this first round was followed by a second-round multiplex PCR, then size selection and purification. The public reads were quality trimmed at Q25 with fastp and then assembled into clones with MiXCR by TCRdb, keeping productive beta chains. Identical CDR3 protein sequences are pooled into one entry, listed with their most common genes and DNA. The sample yields some 380,000 distinct CDR3 sequences; approximately 15% were counted once. The leading ten clones occupy 5.5% to 7% of the sample. The sequenced sample consisted of peripheral blood. These receptors all stem from a woman aged 18-29 years with stable Graves' hyperthyroidism. Donor details come from another sample of the same person, matched by shared clones.

This clonotype has more than one count but fewer than ten. The chain links TRBV5-1 to TRBJ2-5; 14 bases fit TRBD2. V lost 7 bases to trimming and J lost 5 bases; unmatched junction nucleotides: 7. Germline loops: CDR1 SGHRS, CDR2 YFSETQ. CDR3 length: 15 amino acids. This CDR3 reads CASGQTSGGEETQYF. The DNA for the CDR3 is TGCGCCAGCGGACAGACTAGCGGGGGGGAGGAGACCCAGTACTTC. The variable domain in full, completed from reference TRBV5-1 and TRBJ2-5, reads KAGVTQTPRYLIKTRGQQVTLSCSPISGHRSVSWYQQTPGQGLQFLFEYFSETQRNKGNFPGRFSGRQFSNSRSEMNVSTLELGDSALYLCASGQTSGGEETQYFGPGTRLLVL.

This clonotype was counted ten times or more. The J gene is TRBJ1-1, the V gene TRBV14; D is uncertain. The CDR3 extends over 12 amino acids. Trimming removed 3 bases at V and 11 bases at J, with 13 bases between. CDR1 is SGHDN and CDR2 is FVKESK in the germline V gene. DNA of the CDR3: TGTGCCAGCAGCCACGTCTCAGAGAACGCTTTCTTT. It codes for CASSHVSENAFF.

In its sample, this clonotype was seen many times. The rearrangement joins TRBV29-1 to TRBJ2-5; TRBD2 agrees at 8 bases. The CDR3 is 12 residues long. Germline V lookup: CDR1 SQVTM, CDR2 ANQGSEA. Trimming at V came to 4 bases and at J to 2 bases, leaving 0 bases not matched to a gene. The CDR3 loop is CSVGLAQETQYF. CDR3 coding DNA: TGCAGCGTTGGACTAGCGCAAGAGACCCAGTACTTC.